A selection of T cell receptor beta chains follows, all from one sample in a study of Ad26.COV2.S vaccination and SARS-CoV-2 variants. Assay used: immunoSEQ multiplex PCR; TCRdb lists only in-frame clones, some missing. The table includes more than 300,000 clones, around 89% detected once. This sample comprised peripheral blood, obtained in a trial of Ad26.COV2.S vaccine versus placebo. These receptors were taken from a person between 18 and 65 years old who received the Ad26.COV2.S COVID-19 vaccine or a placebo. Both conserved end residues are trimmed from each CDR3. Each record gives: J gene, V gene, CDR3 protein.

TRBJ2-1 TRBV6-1 ASSEHPRQNRNEQF
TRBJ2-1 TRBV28 ASSRFPSKGPYNEQF
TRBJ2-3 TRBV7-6 ASSSLTNTQY
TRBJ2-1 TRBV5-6 ASSLGSGEQF
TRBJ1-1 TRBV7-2 ASSLAPGSMNTEAF
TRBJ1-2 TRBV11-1 ASSSRVGYGYT
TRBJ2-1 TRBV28 ASSLVLAGGHEQF
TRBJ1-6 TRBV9 ASSSRDKSSYNSPLH
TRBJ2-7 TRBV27 ASRGWGADGEQY
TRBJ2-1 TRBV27 ASSELPPGHLQKHEQF
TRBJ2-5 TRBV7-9 ASSLYVFRSGGQETQY
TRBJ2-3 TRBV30 AGDPGGADTQY
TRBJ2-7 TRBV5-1 ASSLGGPTYEQY
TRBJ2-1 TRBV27 ASSLRDRRKNEQF
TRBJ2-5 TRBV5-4 ASSSDETQY
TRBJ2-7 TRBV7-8 ASSLGGGRVSYEQY
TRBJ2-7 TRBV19 ASSRGTGYEQY
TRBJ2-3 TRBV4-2 ASSLGQGHTDTQY
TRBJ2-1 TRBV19 ASSIGLAGGNEQF
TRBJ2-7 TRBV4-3 ASSQGPNIRTASSYEQY